These 22 T cell receptor beta chains were sequenced from one sample in a study of T cell repertoires in cytomegalovirus infection. The antigens of these receptors remain unknown. TCRdb itself ran the reads through MiXCR, one entry per CDR3 protein. Seen here are about 130,000 distinct CDR3 sequences, 20% to 30% observed once, and the top ten hold 34%. Sequencing input: PBMCs, sequenced either directly or after in vitro stimulation (not recorded which). The receptors here all came from a human donor in good health (CMV status not recorded). Some clones in this sample may be carry-over from other donors' samples.

The rearrangement uses TRBV20-1 and TRBJ1-2; D perhaps matches TRBD1 (6 bases). CDR1 is DFQATT, CDR2 SNEGSKA, per germline (reference sequence). Between the trimmed V and J ends, which lost 6 bases and 0 bases, there was a span of 11 bases. This CDR3 spans 13 amino acids. CDR3 DNA: TGCAGTGCGCCGGGACAAGCTAACTATGGCTACACCTTC. This sequence encodes CSAPGQANYGYTF.

The CDR3 protein is CASSQSAGFNNEQFF. CDR3 nucleotides: TGTGCCAGCAGCCAATCGGCGGGGTTCAACAATGAGCAGTTCTTC. The V call is TRBV4-2, the J call TRBJ2-1; D might be TRBD2 (6 bases). The CDR3 is made up of 15 amino acids. V shed 2 bases and J shed 5 bases, with 13 bases lying between them. From germline, CDR1 is LGHNA and CDR2 YNFKEQ.

This clonotype was counted between two and nine times. The chain couples TRBV12-3 or TRBV12-4 to TRBJ2-6; no clear D. V was shortened by 2 bases and J by 0 bases, with 5 bases between the two germline ends. The CDR3 loop spans 15 amino acids. CDR3 in DNA: TGTGCCAGCAGTTTACTTGGCTCTGGGGCCAACGTCCTGACTTTC. Its translation: CASSLLGSGANVLTF.

V is TRBV5-6 and J is TRBJ1-1; D ambiguous. Trimming shortened V by 4 bases and J by 0 bases, and 10 bases separated the two germline ends. The CDR3 spans 14 residues. The germline CDR1 and CDR2 sequences are SGHDT and YYEEEE. The CDR3 sequence: CASSLPGVNTEAFF. The CDR3 DNA reads TGTGCCAGCAGCCTCCCCGGGGTGAACACTGAAGCTTTCTTT. Full variable domain (remainder filled in from reference TRBV5-6 and TRBJ1-1): DAGVTQSPTHLIKTRGQQVTLRCSPKSGHDTVSWYQQALGQGPQFIFQYYEEEERQRGNFPDRFSGHQFPNYSSELNVNALLLGDSALYLCASSLPGVNTEAFFGQGTRLTVV.

There are a few counts of this clonotype. The V call is TRBV6-2 or TRBV6-3, the J call TRBJ2-1, with 8 bases fitting TRBD2. In germline, CDR1 is MNHEY, CDR2 SVGEGT. Unmatched junction bases numbered 15, after V lost 6 bases and J lost 8 bases. The length of the CDR3 is 16 residues. CDR3 residues: CASRLAAGTRSYEQFF. CDR3 DNA: TGTGCCAGCAGACTTGCCGCCGGGACTAGGAGTTATGAGCAGTTCTTC.

Only a few counts were recorded for this clonotype. J is TRBJ1-5 and V is TRBV6-1; D is unresolved. The CDR3 has 12 residues. Looked up from germline, CDR1 is MNHNS and CDR2 is SASEGT. The ends were cut back, 4 bases at V and 10 bases at J, with 11 bases in the middle. The CDR3 DNA is TGTGCCAGCAGTGCCCTGACGGGTCCCCAGCATTTT. Encoded protein: CASSALTGPQHF.

The rearrangement joins TRBV29-1 to TRBJ2-5; perhaps TRBD1 as D (6 bases). Germline lookup yields CDR1 SQVTM and CDR2 ANQGSEA. The CDR3 consists of 14 residues. The V end lost 6 bases, the J end lost 2 bases, and 16 bases lay between the germline ends. The CDR3 sequence: CSVARTDAQETQYF. CDR3 DNA: TGCAGCGTCGCTAGGACAGACGCACAAGAGACCCAGTACTTC.

A few counts support this clonotype. The chain joins TRBV7-8 to TRBJ2-5; 13 bases align to TRBD2. The CDR3 totals 16 residues. CDR1 and CDR2 (germline): SGHVS, FQNEAQ. The ends lost 2 bases at V and 4 bases at J; junction bases unmatched: 4. CDR3 protein: CASSLTSGRAAETQYF. The CDR3 nucleotides are TGTGCCAGCAGCTTAACTAGCGGGAGGGCCGCAGAGACCCAGTACTTC. The complete variable domain, with remaining parts taken from reference TRBV7-8 and TRBJ2-5, reads GAGVSQSPRYKVAKRGQDVALRCDPISGHVSLFWYQQALGQGPEFLTYFQNEAQLDKSGLPSDRFFAERPEGSVSTLKIQRTQQEDSAVYLCASSLTSGRAAETQYFGPGTRLLVL.

This clonotype appeared many times. This chain uses TRBV12-5 with TRBJ2-1; D is perhaps TRBD1 (6 bases). Trimming shortened V by 7 bases and J by 5 bases, and 18 bases separated the two germline ends. The CDR3 has 15 amino acids. Germline values: CDR1 LGHNT, CDR2 FRNRAP. The CDR3: CASVPGNWDNNEQFF. CDR3 sequence (DNA): TGTGCTAGTGTTCCAGGGAATTGGGACAACAATGAGCAGTTCTTC.

This clonotype appeared a single time. The J gene is TRBJ1-4, the V gene TRBV7-3, with unresolved D. This CDR3 comprises 15 residues. The V end was cut by 2 bases, the J end by 9 bases, with 16 bases between. CDR1 is SGHTA and CDR2 is FQGTGA in the germline V gene. The CDR3 here is CASSLDPGLIKKLFF. As DNA, the CDR3 is TGTGCCAGCAGCTTAGATCCGGGGTTAATCAAAAAACTGTTTTTT.

The rearrangement links TRBV11-3 to TRBJ2-1; D gene ambiguous. In germline, CDR1 is SGHNT, CDR2 YENEEA. V dropped 1 base and J dropped 4 bases, with 14 bases sitting between them. This CDR3 contains 16 residues. In DNA form, the CDR3 reads TGTGCCAGCAGCTTAGCTACGGGCAGGCCGTACAATGAGCAGTTCTTC. It yields the protein CASSLATGRPYNEQFF.

This clonotype has at least ten counts. This chain joins TRBV7-8 and TRBJ1-6; no reliable D call. V was shortened by 1 base and J by 9 bases, with 7 bases between the two germline ends. The germline gives CDR1 SGHVS, CDR2 FQNEAQ. The CDR3 extends over 13 amino acids. The chain's CDR3 is CASSLDLGSPLHF. CDR3 coding DNA: TGTGCCAGCAGCTTAGATCTGGGTTCACCCCTCCACTTT.

J is TRBJ2-5 and V is TRBV4-2; the match to TRBD1 covers 8 bases. This CDR3 region has 15 residues. Germline loops: CDR1 LGHNA, CDR2 YNFKEQ. The junction had 5 bases not matched to a gene; V was cut back by 0 bases and J by 5 bases. CDR3 region: CASSQEDRDGETQYF. CDR3 sequence (DNA): TGTGCCAGCAGCCAAGAGGACAGGGATGGGGAGACCCAGTACTTC.

A few counts support this clonotype. This chain joins TRBV7-9 and TRBJ2-7; D is uncertain. The CDR3 loop spans 15 amino acids. Germline V gene sequence: CDR1 SEHNR, CDR2 FQNEAQ (reference sequence). Trimming shortened V by 1 base and J by 2 bases, and 12 bases separated the two germline ends. The CDR3 sequence is CASSLVGDTTYEQYF. The CDR3 nucleotides read TGTGCCAGCAGCTTAGTTGGCGACACCACCTACGAGCAGTACTTC.

The V gene is TRBV20-1, the J gene TRBJ1-1; the D is unclear. Between the trimmed V and J ends, which lost 6 bases and 4 bases, there was a span of 12 bases. CDR3 length equals 12 residues. In germline, CDR1 is DFQATT, CDR2 SNEGSKA (reference sequence). The CDR3, as DNA: TGCAGTGCCCCTTGGGTTCGCACTGAAGCTTTCTTT. It specifies CSAPWVRTEAFF.

This clonotype was found many times. This chain connects TRBV12-5 to TRBJ2-1; D is perhaps TRBD2 (5 bases). The CDR3 has 14 amino acids. Germline lookup yields CDR1 LGHNT and CDR2 FRNRAP. With 2 bases removed from V and 3 bases from J, the gap between germline ends came to 8 bases. CDR3 in amino acids: CASGLRGDYNEQFF. CDR3 in DNA: TGTGCTAGTGGTTTGCGGGGTGACTACAATGAGCAGTTCTTC.

On this clonotype itself: This may be a read error, as it is one base from a much larger clone. V gene TRBV7-2 combines with J gene TRBJ2-1, with no clear D. The CDR3 extends over 15 amino acids. Per the germline V gene, CDR1 is SGHTA and CDR2 is FQGNSA. V gave up 3 bases and J gave up 0 bases, with 9 bases separating them. This chain's CDR3 is CASSLGLSSYNEQFF. Here the CDR3 DNA reads TGTGCCAGCAGCTTGGGGTTGAGCTCCTACAATGAGCAGTTCTTC. Based on the CDR3 plus reference TRBV7-2 and TRBJ2-1, the full variable domain is GAGVSQSPSNKVTEKGKDVELRCDPISGHTALYWYRQSLGQGLEFLIYFQGNSAPDKSGLPSDRFSAERTGGSVSTLTIQRTQQEDSAVYLCASSLGLSSYNEQFFGPGTRLTVL.

This chain uses TRBV5-6 with TRBJ2-2; 9 bases agree with TRBD2. Trimming at V came to 1 base and at J to 6 bases, leaving 7 bases not matched to a gene. The CDR3 is 16 residues long. Germline loops: CDR1 SGHDT, CDR2 YYEEEE. The CDR3 coding sequence is TGTGCCAGCAGCTTGCTGGCGGGAGGGCCTTCCGGGGAGCTGTTTTTT. Residues: CASSLLAGGPSGELFF.

This clonotype turned up a few times. The chain combines TRBV6-5 with TRBJ1-1, with 9 nucleotides matching TRBD1. CDR3 length equals 16 residues. Germline V gives CDR1 MNHEY, CDR2 SVGAGI. V gave up 4 bases and J gave up 5 bases; unmatched junction bases: 11. The CDR3 bases are TGTGCCAGCAGTTTCTTCCCCGGGACAGGGCCTACTGAAGCTTTCTTT. Encoded protein: CASSFFPGTGPTEAFF.

This clonotype has a handful of counts. The J gene is TRBJ2-5, the V gene TRBV7-4; TRBD2 matches 12 bases. CDR1 and CDR2 (germline): SGHVT, SQSDAQ. This CDR3 is built from 17 residues. With 3 bases clipped from V and 5 bases from J, the junction kept 10 bases outside the gene matches. The CDR3 loop is CASSFGLAGGVGETQYF. CDR3 sequence (DNA): TGTGCCAGCAGCTTCGGCCTAGCGGGAGGGGTGGGGGAGACCCAGTACTTC.

This clonotype was recorded many times. CDR3 sequence reads: CATTRGGETQYF. The CDR3 DNA follows: TGTGCCACCACGAGGGGTGGGGAGACCCAGTACTTC. This chain links TRBV15 with TRBJ2-5, with D perhaps assigned TRBD1 or TRBD2 (5 bases each). The germline CDR1 and CDR2 sequences are LNHNV and YYDKDF (reference sequence). V lost 7 bases, J lost 5 bases, and 11 bases lay in between. This CDR3 has 12 amino acids.

The J gene is TRBJ2-2, the V gene TRBV6-2 or TRBV6-3, with a possible D match to TRBD1 (6 bases). CDR3 length: 13 amino acids. The germline V gene encodes CDR1 MNHEY and CDR2 SVGEGT. V gave up 5 bases and J gave up 4 bases, with 8 bases separating them. In nucleotides, the CDR3 is TGTGCCAGCAGTGAACAGGGCACCGGGGAGCTGTTTTTT. Its protein product is CASSEQGTGELFF.